The 29 T cell receptor beta chains presented below share a single source sample, sequenced in a study of blood T cell repertoires in COVID-19. Profiling relied on immunoSEQ multiplex PCR, and the TCRdb table lists in-frame clones only, not all of them. The data contain 350,000 to 500,000 clones, 88% of them singletons. Source material: PBMCs or T cells enriched from blood (not recorded which). The receptor source for this set is a woman aged 18-29 years who had been exposed to COVID-19.

This clone was seen only a few times. The genes are TRBV6-5 and TRBJ2-7; 9 bases are shared with TRBD2. V lost 10 bases to trimming and J lost 6 bases; unmatched junction nucleotides: 13. The CDR3 runs 14 residues. From germline, CDR1 is MNHEY and CDR2 SVGAGI. CDR3 residues: CATDGAGGPPEQYF. DNA of the CDR3: TGTGCCACCGACGGGGCGGGAGGGCCCCCCGAGCAGTACTTC.

This chain joins TRBV6-2 or TRBV6-3 and TRBJ2-7, with unresolved D. Per germline, CDR1 MNHEY and CDR2 SVGEGT. This CDR3 comprises 12 residues. The germline V and J ends were trimmed by 3 bases and 4 bases, with 7 bases remaining between them. The CDR3 coding sequence is TGTGCCAGCAGTTATATCGCGTACGAGCAGTACTTC. This encodes CASSYIAYEQYF.

The chain is built from TRBV4-1 and TRBJ2-5; no definite D call. CDR3 length: 16 amino acids. Germline V gives CDR1 MGHRA, CDR2 YSYEKL. V lost 0 bases, J lost 4 bases, and 15 bases lay in between. This CDR3 reads CASSQELRVLPETQYF. The CDR3 DNA sequence: TGCGCCAGCAGCCAAGAACTCCGAGTTTTACCAGAGACCCAGTACTTC.

This clone was counted only a few times. The chain joins TRBV6-4 to TRBJ2-2; TRBD1 agrees at 8 bases. Germline-derived CDR1 and CDR2 are MRHNA and SNTAGT. There are 14 residues in the CDR3. Trimming cost V 3 bases and J 3 bases; bases outside gene matches: 0. CDR3 amino acids: CASSEDRDTGELFF. CDR3 in DNA: TGTGCCAGCAGTGAGGACAGGGACACCGGGGAGCTGTTTTTT.

The chain recombines TRBV28 with TRBJ1-3, with D perhaps matching TRBD1 (5 bases). V was shortened by 6 bases and J by 0 bases, with 12 bases between the two germline ends. The germline V gene encodes CDR1 MDHEN and CDR2 SYDVKM. The CDR3 length is 15 residues. The CDR3 loop is CASRGAGTSGNTIYF. The CDR3 DNA sequence: TGTGCCAGCAGGGGCGCGGGGACCTCTGGAAACACCATATATTTT.

The chain employs TRBV25-1 and TRBJ1-2, with D unresolved. Deletions cut 4 bases from V and 8 bases from J, with 14 bases between. The CDR3 is made up of 13 amino acids. CDR1 is MGHDK, CDR2 SYGVNS, per germline. The CDR3 DNA is TGTGCCAGCAGTGTAGGAGGGTCCGGAGGCTACACCTTC. This codes for CASSVGGSGGYTF.

The chain has TRBV5-1 and TRBJ2-5; 12 bases are shared with TRBD2. The V segment lost 3 bases and the J segment 1 base; nucleotides outside the gene matches: 10. This CDR3 contains 18 residues. Germline lookup yields CDR1 SGHRS and CDR2 YFSETQ. The CDR3 DNA is TGCGCCAGCAGCTCGGGGCTAGCGGGAGGGAACGTCCAAGAGACCCAGTACTTC. Amino acids: CASSSGLAGGNVQETQYF.

The chain joins TRBV30 to TRBJ1-4, with a tentative D call TRBD1 (6 bases). Germline CDR1 is GTSNPN and CDR2 is SVGIG (reference sequence). The CDR3 length is 16 residues. V was pared by 6 bases and J by 5 bases, with 22 bases between. CDR3 loop: CACLKPPQGSNEKLFF. The CDR3 DNA reads TGTGCCTGCCTTAAACCTCCACAGGGTTCGAATGAAAAACTGTTTTTT.

The rearrangement links TRBV25-1 to TRBJ1-1, with 10 bases lining up with TRBD1. Germline values: CDR1 MGHDK, CDR2 SYGVNS. With 0 bases clipped from V and 6 bases from J, the junction kept 10 bases outside the gene matches. The CDR3 extends over 17 amino acids. In DNA, the CDR3 is TGTGCCAGCAGTGAATACCGGACAGGGGGTTTTGGAGCTGAAGCTTTCTTT. Amino acids: CASSEYRTGGFGAEAFF. The entire variable domain, with the rest obtained from reference TRBV25-1 and TRBJ1-1, is as follows: EADIYQTPRYLVIGTGKKITLECSQTMGHDKMYWYQQDPGMELHLIHYSYGVNSTEKGDLSSESTVSRIRTEHFPLTLESARPSHTSQYLCASSEYRTGGFGAEAFFGQGTRLTVV.

The chain carries TRBV28 and TRBJ2-1, with a possible D match to TRBD2 (6 bases). There are 15 residues in the CDR3. Germline lookup yields CDR1 MDHEN and CDR2 SYDVKM. Trimming removed 8 bases at V and 8 bases at J, with 22 bases between. The CDR3 reads CASPPSEGLVDEQFF. CDR3 nucleotide sequence: TGTGCCAGCCCTCCCTCCGAGGGACTCGTAGATGAGCAGTTCTTC.

This chain uses TRBV19 with TRBJ1-6, with a tentative D call TRBD1 (6 bases). The CDR3 consists of 16 residues. The V end lost 3 bases, the J end lost 7 bases, and 16 bases lay between the germline ends. Germline-derived CDR1 and CDR2 are LNHDA and SQIVND (reference sequence). The CDR3 loop reads CASSIRPGQGNSPLHF. CDR3 sequence (DNA): TGTGCCAGTAGTATTCGTCCAGGCCAGGGGAATTCACCCCTCCACTTT.

This chain uses TRBV28 with TRBJ2-7, with 7 bases aligning to TRBD2. CDR1 is MDHEN and CDR2 is SYDVKM in the germline V gene. V trimming: 3 bases; J trimming: 5 bases; junction bases outside the gene matches: 7. This CDR3 is built from 14 residues. The CDR3 DNA follows: TGTGCCAGCAGTTTTCGGGGAGGGGCCGACGAGCAGTACTTC. Translating gives CASSFRGGADEQYF. The whole variable domain, remainder taken from reference TRBV28 and TRBJ2-7, is DVKVTQSSRYLVKRTGEKVFLECVQDMDHENMFWYRQDPGLGLRLIYFSYDVKMKEKGDIPEGYSVSREKKERFSLILESASTNQTSMYLCASSFRGGADEQYFGPGTRLTVT.

The count of this clone is one. The V and J genes are TRBV28 and TRBJ2-3; 11 bases are a match to TRBD2. Germline CDR1 and CDR2: MDHEN and SYDVKM. The length of the CDR3 is 17 residues. V dropped 6 bases and J dropped 2; count of bases not matched to a gene: 10. This CDR3 is CASSPQGLAEYTDTQYF. As DNA, the CDR3 is TGTGCCAGCAGCCCTCAGGGACTAGCGGAGTACACAGATACGCAGTATTTT.

The V and J genes are TRBV6-6 and TRBJ2-1, with 14 nucleotides matching TRBD2. The CDR3 totals 18 residues. CDR1 and CDR2 (germline): MNHNY, SVGAGI (reference sequence). The V segment lost 5 bases and the J segment 3 bases; nucleotides outside the gene matches: 9. The CDR3 DNA reads TGTGCCAGCAGTCCTTCGACTAGCGGGGGGGCCATCTACAATGAGCAGTTCTTC. This translates into CASSPSTSGGAIYNEQFF.

This chain links TRBV27 with TRBJ2-7; D ambiguous. The ends were cut back, 3 bases at V and 2 bases at J, with 8 bases in the middle. The length of the CDR3 is 13 residues. The V gene's germline CDR1 is MNHEY and CDR2 SMNVEV (reference sequence). Here the CDR3 reads CASSFNFPYEQYF. Here the CDR3 DNA reads TGTGCCAGCAGTTTTAACTTCCCCTACGAGCAGTACTTC.

This rearrangement joins TRBV6-5 to TRBJ2-7, with 7 bases lining up with TRBD2. With V trimmed by 9 bases and J by 0 bases, 11 bases remained unmatched. Germline V gene sequence: CDR1 MNHEY, CDR2 SVGAGI. The CDR3 runs to 15 residues. The DNA for the CDR3 is TGTGCCAGTTCGAGCGGGGCTACGAGCTCCTACGAGCAGTACTTC. It yields the protein CASSSGATSSYEQYF.

The chain uses TRBV21-1 and TRBJ1-5; the table calls TRBD1, which could not be checked here. TRBV21-1 is shown as a pseudogene. The CDR3 loop spans 12 amino acids. The DNA for the CDR3 is TGTGCCAGCAGCTCCAGGGTCCAGCCCCAGCATTTT. This gives the protein CASSSRVQPQHF.

This rearrangement joins TRBV7-9 to TRBJ2-2, with 8 positions matching TRBD1. Germline CDR1 reads SEHNR; CDR2 reads FQNEAQ (reference sequence). CDR3 length equals 15 residues. The trim removed 4 bases at V and 0 bases at J, leaving 1 base unmatched. In DNA form, the CDR3 reads TGTGCCAGCAGCTACAGGGGGACGAACACCGGGGAGCTGTTTTTT. Translating gives CASSYRGTNTGELFF.

The V call is TRBV11-2, the J call TRBJ2-1; maybe TRBD2 (7 bases). The CDR3 totals 13 residues. Trimming removed 4 bases at V and 6 bases at J, with 10 bases between. CDR1 and CDR2 (germline): SGHAT, FQNNGV. CDR3 nucleotide sequence: TGTGCCAGCAGCTCTAGGGGGGGCAATGAGCAGTTCTTC. Translated, it gives CASSSRGGNEQFF.

The chain joins TRBV12-3 or TRBV12-4 to TRBJ2-1, with TRBD2 matching 8 bases. Trimming at V came to 5 bases and at J to 15 bases, leaving 12 bases not matched to a gene. There are 13 residues in the CDR3. The CDR3 region is CASSRPGGGRPFF. CDR3 in DNA: TGTGCCAGCAGTCGCCCCGGGGGGGGCAGACCGTTCTTC.

The CDR3 loop is CASSLAGQNYGYTF. The CDR3 nucleotides read TGTGCCAGCAGCTTAGCGGGACAAAACTATGGCTACACCTTC. The chain joins TRBV7-9 to TRBJ1-2; D might be TRBD1 (6 bases). The CDR3 has 14 amino acids. The V and J ends lost 0 bases and 2 bases respectively, with 7 bases between them. Germline V lookup: CDR1 SEHNR, CDR2 FQNEAQ (reference sequence).

The rearrangement joins TRBV2 to TRBJ1-1, with no clear D. CDR1 is SNHLY and CDR2 is FYNNEI in the germline V gene. This CDR3 has 11 amino acids. V was trimmed by 4 bases and J by 11 bases, leaving 11 bases between them. CDR3 residues: CASSVGTRAFF. For the CDR3, the DNA is TGTGCCAGCAGTGTGGGTACGCGGGCTTTCTTT. The full variable domain, its missing parts supplied by reference TRBV2 and TRBJ1-1, is EPEVTQTPSHQVTQMGQEVILRCVPISNHLYFYWYRQILGQKVEFLVSFYNNEISEKSEIFDDQFSVERPDGSNFTLKIRSTKLEDSAMYFCASSVGTRAFFGQGTRLTVV.

This clone was seen once. The J gene is TRBJ1-6, the V gene TRBV9, with D perhaps matching TRBD1 (6 bases). With 0 bases removed from V and 7 bases from J, the gap between germline ends came to 8 bases. This CDR3 spans 14 amino acids. Per the germline V gene, CDR1 is SGDLS and CDR2 is YYNGEE. The CDR3 loop is CASSVEGENSPLHF. The CDR3 DNA reads TGTGCCAGCAGCGTAGAGGGGGAGAATTCACCCCTCCACTTT.

V and J are TRBV5-1 and TRBJ1-5, with 7 bases fitting TRBD1. Germline V gene sequence: CDR1 SGHRS, CDR2 YFSETQ. Germline trimming cut 3 bases from V and 7 bases from J; bases unmatched to any gene: 10. The CDR3 is made up of 15 amino acids. The CDR3 loop is CASSSTGDPQQPQHF. CDR3 in DNA: TGCGCCAGCAGCTCCACAGGGGACCCACAACAGCCCCAGCATTTT.

Here the CDR3 DNA reads TGTGCCAGCAGGGGTCCCGGGACAGGGGGCTACGAGCAGTACTTC. Protein product: CASRGPGTGGYEQYF. The J gene is TRBJ2-7, the V gene TRBV6-5, with 11 bases that match TRBD1. CDR1 MNHEY and CDR2 SVGAGI come from the germline V gene. Trimming cost V 6 bases and J 3 bases; bases outside gene matches: 7. The CDR3 is 15 residues long.

This chain connects TRBV2 to TRBJ1-1; 8 bases map to TRBD1. The CDR3 runs to 13 residues. V dropped 7 bases and J dropped 3; count of bases not matched to a gene: 4. CDR1 is SNHLY and CDR2 is FYNNEI in the germline V gene. CDR3 bases: TGTGCCAGCACCATGGACAGGGACACTGAAGCTTTCTTT. This gives the protein CASTMDRDTEAFF.

Remarks on this clone: Other DNA sequences from this sample encode an identical CDR3 as well. The chain is built from TRBV5-1 and TRBJ1-1; TRBD1 matches at 9 bases. CDR1 is SGHRS and CDR2 is YFSETQ in the germline V gene. The trim removed 8 bases at V and 2 bases at J, leaving 4 bases unmatched. The CDR3 covers 13 residues. The CDR3 region is CASRDRENTEAFF. The CDR3 bases are TGCGCCAGTCGGGACAGGGAAAACACTGAAGCTTTCTTT.

The gene calls are TRBV5-6 and TRBJ2-3, with D perhaps TRBD1 (5 bases). The CDR3 is 14 amino acids. CDR1 and CDR2 from the germline V gene are SGHDT and YYEEEE. Trimming stripped 0 bases from V and 2 bases from J, with 7 bases between. The CDR3 here is CASSLVGATDTQYF. The DNA for the CDR3 is TGTGCCAGCAGCTTGGTAGGGGCCACAGATACGCAGTATTTT.

V gene TRBV27 combines with J gene TRBJ1-1; the D gene is possibly TRBD1 (6 bases). Per germline, CDR1 MNHEY and CDR2 SMNVEV (reference sequence). CDR3 size: 14 residues. The ends were cut back, 4 bases at V and 1 base at J, with 10 bases in the middle. CDR3 protein: CASSWTDENTEAFF. The CDR3 coding sequence is TGTGCCAGCAGTTGGACAGACGAGAACACTGAAGCTTTCTTT.